These 16 T cell receptor beta chains were sequenced from one sample in a study of blood T cell repertoires in COVID-19. The table came from immunoSEQ multiplex PCR; TCRdb's copy has only in-frame clones and leaves some out. The sample carries tens of thousands of clones, 75% to 80% recorded once. The specimen was peripheral blood. These receptors originate from a woman aged 60-70 years with acute or convalescent COVID-19.

J is TRBJ1-5 and V is TRBV7-9; D may be TRBD1 (5 bases). CDR3 size: 12 residues. Trimming removed 8 bases at V and 6 bases at J, with 11 bases between. Germline CDR1 reads SEHNR; CDR2 reads FQNEAQ (reference sequence). CDR3 bases: TGTGCCAGCTCGGGGGGGAGTCAGCCCCAGCATTTT. Translated: CASSGGSQPQHF.

The gene calls are TRBV5-1 and TRBJ2-5; the match to TRBD2 covers 8 bases. In germline, CDR1 is SGHRS, CDR2 YFSETQ. With 6 bases clipped from V and 5 bases from J, the junction kept 12 bases outside the gene matches. This CDR3 is 15 amino acids long. The CDR3 DNA reads TGCGCCAGCAAATCAACAGCGGGGGCTCAGGAGACCCAGTACTTC. It encodes CASKSTAGAQETQYF.

The chain couples TRBV10-3 to TRBJ1-5; 10 bases fit TRBD1. Germline V gives CDR1 ENHRY, CDR2 SYGVKD. The CDR3 contains 13 residues. Trimming cost V 6 bases and J 6 bases; bases outside gene matches: 2. The CDR3 reads CAISGQGGQPQHF. CDR3 nucleotide sequence: TGTGCCATCAGCGGACAGGGGGGTCAGCCCCAGCATTTT.

This chain connects TRBV3-1 (or the pseudogene TRBV3-2) to TRBJ2-2; maybe TRBD2 (5 bases). The CDR3 length is 15 residues. Trimming took off 2 bases at V and 6 bases at J, with 13 bases between the two ends. Germline CDR1 LGHDT, CDR2 YNNKEL (reference sequence). In DNA form, the CDR3 reads TGTGCCAGCAGCCAACCTCGGGGTCGGCCCGGGGAGCTGTTTTTT. It yields the protein CASSQPRGRPGELFF.

V and J are TRBV7-2 and TRBJ1-1, with TRBD1 identical over 8 bases. The CDR3 consists of 14 residues. Germline V gene lookup returns CDR1 SGHTA and CDR2 FQGNSA. J gave up 4 bases and V 8 bases, and 9 bases lay outside the gene matches. The chain's CDR3 is CASGYRGEGTEAFF. Here the CDR3 DNA reads TGTGCCAGCGGGTACAGGGGGGAGGGCACTGAAGCTTTCTTT.

This clone was counted a few times. At one end, the junction sequence differs from germline, possibly due to a read error. The rearrangement links TRBV24-1 to TRBJ2-6; 7 positions agree with TRBD1. The germline V gene has CDR1 KGHDR and CDR2 SFDVKD. The CDR3 sequence is 18 residues long. CDR3 in amino acids: CATSVDDRERSGANVLTF. In DNA, the CDR3 is TGTGCCACGAGTGTGGATGACAGGGAGAGGTCTGGGGCCAACGTCCTGACTTTC.

The chain couples TRBV7-3 to TRBJ2-7, with D possibly matching TRBD1 (5 bases). Per germline, CDR1 SGHTA and CDR2 FQGTGA. With 8 bases removed from V and 6 bases from J, the gap between germline ends came to 17 bases. The CDR3 totals 13 residues. CDR3 sequence reads: CASQRTQGSEQYF. The CDR3 DNA follows: TGTGCCAGCCAGAGGACGCAGGGCTCCGAGCAGTACTTC.

The chain employs TRBV19 and TRBJ1-2; D remains ambiguous. The CDR3 length is 14 residues. From germline, CDR1 is LNHDA and CDR2 SQIVND (reference sequence). Trimming shortened V by 3 bases and J by 3 bases, and 11 bases separated the two germline ends. DNA for the CDR3: TGTGCCAGTAGTATTAAGAACCGGTACTATGGCTACACCTTC. It encodes CASSIKNRYYGYTF.

This clone has more than one count but fewer than ten. This sequence joins TRBV7-9 and TRBJ1-5, with D perhaps matching TRBD1 (5 bases). The CDR3 is made up of 15 amino acids. From germline, CDR1 is SEHNR and CDR2 FQNEAQ (reference sequence). V lost 1 base to trimming and J lost 0 bases, with 7 bases between them. The CDR3 loop is CASSLEGSSNQPQHF. CDR3 DNA sequence: TGTGCCAGCAGCTTAGAGGGGTCTAGCAATCAGCCCCAGCATTTT. The variable domain in full, with the rest retrieved from reference TRBV7-9 and TRBJ1-5, is DTGVSQNPRHKITKRGQNVTFRCDPISEHNRLYWYRQTLGQGPEFLTYFQNEAQLEKSRLLSDRFSAERPKGSFSTLEIQRTEQGDSAMYLCASSLEGSSNQPQHFGDGTRLSIL.

The chain couples TRBV5-1 to TRBJ2-7; 8 bases agree with TRBD1. V lost 4 bases, J lost 5 bases, and 5 bases stayed unmatched. Germline V gene sequence: CDR1 SGHRS, CDR2 YFSETQ. The CDR3 runs 13 residues. The CDR3 coding sequence is TGCGCCAGCAGCGTGGGGACAGGTGACGAGCAGTACTTC. It translates to CASSVGTGDEQYF.

The chain recombines TRBV9 with TRBJ1-1, with D perhaps matching TRBD1 (5 bases). This CDR3 spans 17 amino acids. CDR1 SGDLS and CDR2 YYNGEE come from the germline V gene. Trimming stripped 0 bases from V and 1 base from J, with 16 bases between. As DNA, the CDR3 is TGTGCCAGCAGCGTAGACCCCCAGGGTTGGAGGAACACTGAAGCTTTCTTT. Amino acids: CASSVDPQGWRNTEAFF.

V usage is TRBV27 and J usage is TRBJ2-1, with D possibly being TRBD2 (6 bases). V lost 6 bases and J 5 bases, leaving 14 bases between the germline ends. This CDR3 comprises 14 residues. In germline, CDR1 is MNHEY, CDR2 SMNVEV (reference sequence). The CDR3 loop reads CASRFGGANNEQFF. CDR3 sequence (DNA): TGTGCCAGCAGATTCGGAGGGGCGAACAATGAGCAGTTCTTC.

The rearrangement uses TRBV12-3 or TRBV12-4 and TRBJ2-3; D gene ambiguous. The CDR3 length is 12 residues. The germline V and J ends were trimmed by 3 bases and 5 bases, with 6 bases remaining between them. The CDR3 bases are TGTGCCAGCAGTTTTCTAGGAGATACGCAGTATTTT. It codes for CASSFLGDTQYF.

This sequence joins TRBV15 and TRBJ2-3; possibly TRBD2 for D (5 bases). V shed 0 bases and J shed 4 bases, with 11 bases lying between them. In germline, CDR1 is LNHNV, CDR2 YYDKDF (reference sequence). The CDR3 length is 15 residues. CDR3 sequence reads: CATSRDREGSDTQYF. The CDR3 bases are TGTGCCACCAGCAGAGATAGAGAGGGCTCAGATACGCAGTATTTT.

V is TRBV3-1 (or the pseudogene TRBV3-2) and J is TRBJ2-5; a weak D match, TRBD1 (6 bases). This CDR3 comprises 19 residues. V gave up 1 base and J gave up 2 bases, with 23 bases separating them. Germline values: CDR1 LGHDT, CDR2 YNNKEL (reference sequence). CDR3 DNA sequence: TGTGCCAGCAGCCAAGGTCTCATTGGGGGCATTAATATTCAAGAGACCCAGTACTTC. Protein: CASSQGLIGGINIQETQYF.

The rearrangement links TRBV5-4 to TRBJ1-1, with a weak D call TRBD1 (5 bases). The CDR3 is made up of 14 amino acids. Germline V gene lookup returns CDR1 SGHNT and CDR2 YYREEE (reference sequence). Between the trimmed V and J ends, which lost 2 bases and 1 base, there was a span of 9 bases. The CDR3 here is CASSFDSRNTEAFF. The CDR3, as DNA: TGTGCCAGCAGCTTCGACAGCCGGAACACTGAAGCTTTCTTT.